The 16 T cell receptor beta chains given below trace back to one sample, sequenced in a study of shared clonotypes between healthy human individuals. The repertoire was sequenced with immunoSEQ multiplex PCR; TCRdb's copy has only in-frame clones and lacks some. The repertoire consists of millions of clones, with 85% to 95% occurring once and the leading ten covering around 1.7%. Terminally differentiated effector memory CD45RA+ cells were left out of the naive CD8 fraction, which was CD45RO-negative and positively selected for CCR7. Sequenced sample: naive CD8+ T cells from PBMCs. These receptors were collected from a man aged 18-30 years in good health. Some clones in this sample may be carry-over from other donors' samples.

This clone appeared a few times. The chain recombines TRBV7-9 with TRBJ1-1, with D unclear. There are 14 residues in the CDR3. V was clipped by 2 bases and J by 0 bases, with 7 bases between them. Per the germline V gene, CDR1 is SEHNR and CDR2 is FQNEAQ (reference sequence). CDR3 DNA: TGTGCCAGCAGCTTAACGACCATGAACACTGAAGCTTTCTTT. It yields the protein CASSLTTMNTEAFF. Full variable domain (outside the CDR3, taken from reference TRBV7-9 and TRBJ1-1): DTGVSQNPRHKITKRGQNVTFRCDPISEHNRLYWYRQTLGQGPEFLTYFQNEAQLEKSRLLSDRFSAERPKGSFSTLEIQRTEQGDSAMYLCASSLTTMNTEAFFGQGTRLTVV.

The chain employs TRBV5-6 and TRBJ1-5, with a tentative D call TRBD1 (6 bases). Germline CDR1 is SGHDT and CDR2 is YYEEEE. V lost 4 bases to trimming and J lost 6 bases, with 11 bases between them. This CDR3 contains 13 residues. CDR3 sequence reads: CASSRGGSQPQHF. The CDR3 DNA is TGTGCCAGCAGCCGTGGGGGCTCTCAGCCCCAGCATTTT.

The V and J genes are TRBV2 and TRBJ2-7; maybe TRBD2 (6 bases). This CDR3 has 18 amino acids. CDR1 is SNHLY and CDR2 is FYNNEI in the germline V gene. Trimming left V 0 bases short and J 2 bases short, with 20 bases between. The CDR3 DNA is TGTGCCAGCAGTGAAGCGCGGGGTGGTAGCGGAACCCCCTACGAGCAGTACTTC. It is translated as CASSEARGGSGTPYEQYF.

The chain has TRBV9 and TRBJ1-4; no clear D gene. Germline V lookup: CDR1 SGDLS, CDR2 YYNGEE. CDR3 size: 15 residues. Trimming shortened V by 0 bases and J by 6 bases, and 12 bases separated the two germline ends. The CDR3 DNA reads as TGTGCCAGCAGCGTAGCAGGCCTGGGCGATGAAAAACTGTTTTTT. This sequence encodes CASSVAGLGDEKLFF.

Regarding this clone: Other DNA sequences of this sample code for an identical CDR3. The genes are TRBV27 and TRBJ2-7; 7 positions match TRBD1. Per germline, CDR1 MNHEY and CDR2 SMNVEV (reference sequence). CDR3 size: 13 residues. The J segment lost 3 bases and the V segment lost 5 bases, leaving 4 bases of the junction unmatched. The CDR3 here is CASSQRQGYEQYF. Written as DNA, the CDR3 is TGTGCCAGCAGTCAACGACAGGGCTACGAGCAGTACTTC.

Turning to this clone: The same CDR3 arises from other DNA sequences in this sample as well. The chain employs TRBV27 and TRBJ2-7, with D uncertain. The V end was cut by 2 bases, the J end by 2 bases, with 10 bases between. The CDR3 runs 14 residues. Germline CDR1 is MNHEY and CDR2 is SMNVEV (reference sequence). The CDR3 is CASSLRGAAYEQYF. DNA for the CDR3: TGTGCCAGCAGTTTACGCGGAGCTGCCTACGAGCAGTACTTC.

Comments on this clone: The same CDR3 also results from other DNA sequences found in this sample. CDR3 DNA: TGTGCCAGCAGCGCCCGGCGGACCCAAGAGACCCAGTACTTC. It yields the protein CASSARRTQETQYF. The chain is built from TRBV13 and TRBJ2-5; D not resolved. Looked up from germline, CDR1 is PRHDT and CDR2 is FYEKMQ (reference sequence). The CDR3 is made up of 14 amino acids. V lost 5 bases, J lost 1 base, and 11 bases lay in between.

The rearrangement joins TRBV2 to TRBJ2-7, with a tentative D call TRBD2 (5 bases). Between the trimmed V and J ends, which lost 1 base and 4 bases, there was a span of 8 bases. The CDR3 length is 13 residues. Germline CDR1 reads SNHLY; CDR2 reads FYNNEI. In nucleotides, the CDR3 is TGTGCCAGCAGTGAAGATGGACTTTACGAGCAGTACTTC. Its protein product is CASSEDGLYEQYF.

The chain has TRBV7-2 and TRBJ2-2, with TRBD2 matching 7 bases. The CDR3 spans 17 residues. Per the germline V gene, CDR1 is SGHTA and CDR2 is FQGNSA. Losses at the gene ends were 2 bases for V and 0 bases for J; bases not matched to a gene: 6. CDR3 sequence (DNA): TGTGCCAGCAGCTTACCGGCTAGCGGTCCGAACACCGGGGAGCTGTTTTTT. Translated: CASSLPASGPNTGELFF.

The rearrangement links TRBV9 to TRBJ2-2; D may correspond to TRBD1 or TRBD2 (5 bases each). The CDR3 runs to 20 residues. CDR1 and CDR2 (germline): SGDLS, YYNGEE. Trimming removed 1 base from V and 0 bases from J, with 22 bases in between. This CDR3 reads CASSVSLRDPPESNTGELFF. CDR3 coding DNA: TGTGCCAGCAGCGTATCATTACGGGACCCTCCTGAATCGAACACCGGGGAGCTGTTTTTT.

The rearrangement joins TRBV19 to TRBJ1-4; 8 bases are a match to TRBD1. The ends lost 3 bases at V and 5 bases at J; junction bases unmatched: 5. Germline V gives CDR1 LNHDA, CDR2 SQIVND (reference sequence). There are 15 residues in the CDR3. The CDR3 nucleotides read TGTGCCAGTAGTATGCAGGGACAGGTGAATGAAAAACTGTTTTTT. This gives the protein CASSMQGQVNEKLFF.

As DNA, the CDR3 is TGTGCCAGCAGTCCGTCCGGGACAGGGACCACAGATACGCAGTATTTT. The encoded protein is CASSPSGTGTTDTQYF. This chain joins TRBV28 and TRBJ2-3, with 9 bases aligning to TRBD1. V trimming: 5 bases; J trimming: 2 bases; junction bases outside the gene matches: 8. Germline V lookup: CDR1 MDHEN, CDR2 SYDVKM. The CDR3 runs 16 residues.

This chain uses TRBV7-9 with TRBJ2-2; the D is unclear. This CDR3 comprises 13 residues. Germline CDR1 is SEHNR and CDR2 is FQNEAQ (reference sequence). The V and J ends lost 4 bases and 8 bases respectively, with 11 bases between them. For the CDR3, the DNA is TGTGCCAGCAGCTCACCGAAACATGGGGAGCTGTTTTTT. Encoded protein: CASSSPKHGELFF. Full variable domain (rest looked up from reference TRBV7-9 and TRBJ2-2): DTGVSQNPRHKITKRGQNVTFRCDPISEHNRLYWYRQTLGQGPEFLTYFQNEAQLEKSRLLSDRFSAERPKGSFSTLEIQRTEQGDSAMYLCASSSPKHGELFFGEGSRLTVL.

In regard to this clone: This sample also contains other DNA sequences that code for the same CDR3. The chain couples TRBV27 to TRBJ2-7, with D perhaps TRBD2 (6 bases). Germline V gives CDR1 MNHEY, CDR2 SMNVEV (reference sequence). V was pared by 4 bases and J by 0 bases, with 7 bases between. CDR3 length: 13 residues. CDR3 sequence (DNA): TGTGCCAGCAGTTGGACTACCTCCTACGAGCAGTACTTC. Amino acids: CASSWTTSYEQYF.

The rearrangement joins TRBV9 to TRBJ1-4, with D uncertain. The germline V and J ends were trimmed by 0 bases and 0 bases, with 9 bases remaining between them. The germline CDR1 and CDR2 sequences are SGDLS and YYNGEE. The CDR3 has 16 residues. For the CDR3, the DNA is TGTGCCAGCAGCGTAGTTGGAGCGTCAACTAATGAAAAACTGTTTTTT. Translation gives CASSVVGASTNEKLFF.

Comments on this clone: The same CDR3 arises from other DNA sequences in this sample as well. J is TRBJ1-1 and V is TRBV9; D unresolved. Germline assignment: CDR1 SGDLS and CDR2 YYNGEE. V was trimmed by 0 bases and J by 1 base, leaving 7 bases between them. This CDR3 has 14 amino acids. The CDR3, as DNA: TGTGCCAGCAGCGTAGGTCGAGGGAACACTGAAGCTTTCTTT. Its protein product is CASSVGRGNTEAFF.